This T cell receptor (beta chain) was found in a study of cytomegalovirus exposure and HLA in healthy donors. Study findings and constraints: HLA alleles showed associations with 16,951 TCR beta sequences in a later analysis, at a 0.05 false discovery rate. In a later analysis, HLA-C alleles had the fewest associated TCRs, DRB1 alleles the most. Reports credit the classifier with highly specific, highly sensitive diagnosis of cytomegalovirus status.

This clone was picked up one time. Its antigen remains unknown. The primer mix had 60 Vbeta and 13 Jbeta primers. Measured with immunoSEQ multiplex PCR; TCRdb has only the in-frame clones, and not every one. Of some 130,000 clones listed, roughly 82% are singletons. Healthy people donating bone marrow made up the donors. Source material: PBMCs. The TCR sequence derives from a male donor in good health and CMV-seropositive.

The CDR3 DNA is TGTGCCAGCTCATCCCGGGGGGGTGGCACTGAAGCTTTCTTT. Amino acids: CASSSRGGGTEAFF. The rearrangement uses TRBV18 and TRBJ1-1; possibly TRBD1 for D (5 bases). This CDR3 is 14 amino acids long. The V end lost 5 bases, the J end lost 4 bases, and 14 bases lay between the germline ends. Germline loops: CDR1 KGHSH, CDR2 LQKENI.